The T cell receptor beta chain under discussion was sequenced for a study of blood T cell repertoires in COVID-19. Overall study context: Two consecutive negative NP/OP PCR tests, clearance, or resolved symptoms defined Cohort 3 recovery.

Germline CDR1 reads MNHEY; CDR2 reads SVGAGI. The CDR3 covers 15 residues. The V and J ends lost 2 bases and 3 bases, in that order; junction bases with no gene match: 4. Methods used by the authors: Counts of nucleated cells, estimated from reference gene primer amplification, were obtained. Method: immunoSEQ multiplex PCR; TCRdb's copy keeps in-frame clones and lacks some. D and trimming come from the DNA, and the V and J calls and clone size come from that table. The sample has over 110,000 clones, nearly 85% seen once. Sample: PBMCs or T cells enriched from blood (not recorded which). The TCR was taken from a man aged 50-60 years in a cohort exposed to, infected with or recovered from COVID-19 (not recorded which). V and J are TRBV6-5 and TRBJ1-2, with TRBD1 matching over 9 bases. The CDR3 is CASSYKGTGYYGYTF. CDR3 nucleotide sequence: TGTGCCAGCAGTTACAAAGGGACAGGGTACTATGGCTACACCTTC.